Detailed here is one T cell receptor (beta chain). Per the original data handling: Nucleated cell counts were estimated from reference gene primer amplification. Assay: immunoSEQ multiplex PCR; the TCRdb copy retains only in-frame clones and omits some. The DNA gave D and trimming, while V, J and clone size come from that table. The table includes approximately 220,000 clones, 80% to 90% detected once. This sample was taken from a study of blood T cell repertoires in COVID-19. At the level of the study: There were acute and convalescent COVID-19 samples, and they came from the United States, Italy and Spain. PBMCs, B-cell-depleted T cells, or T cells were the source of the cDNA or gDNA that made up the material.

The CDR3 is 16 residues long. Unmatched junction bases numbered 13, after V lost 7 bases and J lost 9 bases. Germline V gene sequence: CDR1 MDHEN, CDR2 SYDVKM. The sequenced sample was peripheral blood. The gene calls are TRBV28 and TRBJ1-5, with 12 bases fitting TRBD1. This receptor was obtained from a woman in her 40s with active or convalescent COVID-19. CDR3 loop: CASIIGGQGAMRPQHF. In DNA form, the CDR3 reads TGTGCCAGCATCATAGGGGGACAGGGGGCTATGAGGCCCCAGCATTTT.